This T cell receptor (beta chain) was found in a study of blood T cells in healthy people across ages. In germline, CDR1 is PRHDT, CDR2 FYEKMQ (reference sequence). This CDR3 is built from 14 residues. As concerns this clonotype: The junction and the germline gene differ at one end; a read error may be behind it.

Then a second PCR, running roughly 7 to 11 cycles, was carried out with a sample-barcoded 5' primer and a J-beta primer mix. A single record per CDR3 protein comes from TCRdb applying MiXCR to the 5' RACE reads. The table includes about 1.4 million distinct CDR3 sequences, roughly 59% detected once. V usage is TRBV13 and J usage is TRBJ2-5, with a tentative D call TRBD1 (6 bases). The TCR was taken from a young man in good health. Sequencing used blood. DNA of the CDR3: TGTGCCGGCAGCTGGGGGCCTTATAAAGAGACCCAGTACTTC. Its protein product is CAGSWGPYKETQYF.